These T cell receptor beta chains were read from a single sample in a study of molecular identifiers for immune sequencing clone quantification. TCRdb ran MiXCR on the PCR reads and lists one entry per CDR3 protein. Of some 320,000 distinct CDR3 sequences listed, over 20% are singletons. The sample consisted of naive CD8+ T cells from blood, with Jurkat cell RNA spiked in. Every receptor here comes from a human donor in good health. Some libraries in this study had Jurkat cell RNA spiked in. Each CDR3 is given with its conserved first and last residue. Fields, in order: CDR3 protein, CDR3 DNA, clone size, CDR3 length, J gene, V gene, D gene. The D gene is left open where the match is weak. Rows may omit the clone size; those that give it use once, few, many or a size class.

CDR3aa: CASSRGYQETQYF
CDR3nt: TGTGCCAGCAGTCGTGGGTACCAAGAGACCCAGTACTTC
abundance: many
len: 13
j_gene: TRBJ2-5
v_gene: TRBV12-3/TRBV12-4
d_gene: .

CDR3aa: CASSARRGGLQETQYF
CDR3nt: TGTGCCAGCAGTGCCCGGCGGGGGGGCCTCCAAGAGACCCAGTACTTC
abundance: many
len: 16
j_gene: TRBJ2-5
v_gene: TRBV2
d_gene: TRBD2

CDR3aa: CASGLRDRVSLGQFF
CDR3nt: TGTGCTAGTGGCCTCCGGGACAGGGTTTCTTTAGGGCAGTTCTTC
abundance: many
len: 15
j_gene: TRBJ2-1
v_gene: TRBV12-5
d_gene: TRBD1

CDR3aa: CASRGQGANTEAFF
CDR3nt: TGTGCCAGCAGGGGACAGGGGGCGAACACTGAAGCTTTCTTT
abundance: many
len: 14
j_gene: TRBJ1-1
v_gene: TRBV7-2
d_gene: TRBD1

CDR3aa: CASTNRDRGHRGNQPQHF
CDR3nt: TGTGCCAGTACTAACCGGGACAGGGGGCATAGGGGCAATCAGCCCCAGCATTTT
abundance: many
len: 18
j_gene: TRBJ1-5
v_gene: TRBV19
d_gene: TRBD1

CDR3aa: CSAREAGFGSEQYF
CDR3nt: TGCAGTGCTAGAGAAGCGGGATTTGGCTCCGAGCAGTACTTC
abundance: many
len: 14
j_gene: TRBJ2-7
v_gene: TRBV20-1
d_gene: TRBD2

CDR3aa: CASSQLPTSGGVLQETQYF
CDR3nt: TGCGCCAGCAGCCAACTACCGACTAGCGGGGGGGTACTCCAAGAGACCCAGTACTTC
abundance: .
len: 19
j_gene: TRBJ2-5
v_gene: TRBV4-1
d_gene: TRBD2

CDR3aa: CAGSLSSGEKLFF
CDR3nt: TGTGCCGGCAGCTTAAGCAGCGGTGAAAAACTGTTTTTT
abundance: few
len: 13
j_gene: TRBJ1-4
v_gene: TRBV13
d_gene: .

CDR3aa: CASSLYPDTQYF
CDR3nt: TGTGCCAGCAGCTTATATCCAGATACGCAGTATTTT
abundance: many
len: 12
j_gene: TRBJ2-3
v_gene: TRBV5-6
d_gene: .

CDR3aa: CASSQDAVGNEQFF
CDR3nt: TGCGCCAGCAGCCAAGATGCAGTTGGCAATGAGCAGTTCTTC
abundance: many
len: 14
j_gene: TRBJ2-1
v_gene: TRBV4-1
d_gene: .

CDR3aa: CASSPMGATSTDTQYF
CDR3nt: TGTGCCAGCAGCCCGATGGGCGCTACTAGCACAGATACGCAGTATTTT
abundance: .
len: 16
j_gene: TRBJ2-3
v_gene: TRBV28
d_gene: .

CDR3aa: CASSFITNYGYTF
CDR3nt: TGTGCCAGCAGCTTCATAACAAACTATGGCTACACCTTC
abundance: .
len: 13
j_gene: TRBJ1-2
v_gene: TRBV7-2
d_gene: .

CDR3aa: CASSPLPRSDRGTEAFF
CDR3nt: TGTGCCAGCAGCCCCCTCCCTCGGTCTGACAGGGGGACTGAAGCTTTCTTT
abundance: many
len: 17
j_gene: TRBJ1-1
v_gene: TRBV7-9
d_gene: TRBD1

CDR3aa: CSGEGTGELFF
CDR3nt: TGCAGCGGTGAAGGCACCGGGGAGCTGTTTTTT
abundance: many
len: 11
j_gene: TRBJ2-2
v_gene: TRBV29-1
d_gene: .

CDR3aa: CASSYGQGAGNTEAFF
CDR3nt: TGTGCCAGCAGCTATGGACAGGGGGCGGGGAACACTGAAGCTTTCTTT
abundance: many
len: 16
j_gene: TRBJ1-1
v_gene: TRBV7-9
d_gene: TRBD1

CDR3aa: CASTLLRTLERGQDTDTQYF
CDR3nt: TGTGCCAGCACGCTCCTAAGGACCTTAGAAAGGGGCCAGGATACAGATACGCAGTATTTT
abundance: many
len: 20
j_gene: TRBJ2-3
v_gene: TRBV2
d_gene: .

CDR3aa: CASTLLPSQPQHF
CDR3nt: TGTGCCAGTACCCTCCTTCCCAGCCAGCCCCAGCATTTT
abundance: many
len: 13
j_gene: TRBJ1-5
v_gene: TRBV19
d_gene: .

CDR3aa: CASTLSGSTEAFF
CDR3nt: TGTGCCAGCACCCTGTCAGGGTCCACTGAAGCTTTCTTT
abundance: many
len: 13
j_gene: TRBJ1-1
v_gene: TRBV5-4
d_gene: .

CDR3aa: CSARDQAMRTDTQYF
CDR3nt: TGCAGTGCTAGAGATCAGGCAATGAGGACAGATACGCAGTATTTT
abundance: many
len: 15
j_gene: TRBJ2-3
v_gene: TRBV20-1
d_gene: .

CDR3aa: CASSTQTSATYIRLGYEQYF
CDR3nt: TGTGCCAGCAGTACTCAAACTAGCGCAACATACATCCGTTTGGGCTACGAGCAGTACTTC
abundance: many
len: 20
j_gene: TRBJ2-7
v_gene: TRBV28
d_gene: TRBD2

CDR3aa: CASSQEQVKEAFF
CDR3nt: TGCGCCAGCAGCCAAGAGCAGGTAAAGGAAGCTTTCTTT
abundance: many
len: 13
j_gene: TRBJ1-1
v_gene: TRBV4-1
d_gene: .

CDR3aa: CASKSGSPYEQYF
CDR3nt: TGTGCCAGCAAAAGCGGGAGCCCCTACGAGCAGTACTTC
abundance: many
len: 13
j_gene: TRBJ2-7
v_gene: TRBV2
d_gene: TRBD2

CDR3aa: CASSSRELAGGLTGELFF
CDR3nt: TGTGCCAGCAGTTCGAGAGAACTAGCGGGGGGGCTCACCGGGGAGCTGTTTTTT
abundance: many
len: 18
j_gene: TRBJ2-2
v_gene: TRBV11-2
d_gene: TRBD2

CDR3aa: CASSADSVTDAQYF
CDR3nt: TGTGCCAGCAGCGCAGACAGTGTCACAGATGCGCAGTATTTT
abundance: .
len: 14
j_gene: TRBJ2-3
v_gene: TRBV9
d_gene: .

CDR3aa: CASSQDPDSGANVLTF
CDR3nt: TGCGCCAGCAGCCAAGATCCCGACTCTGGGGCCAACGTCCTGACTTTC
abundance: many
len: 16
j_gene: TRBJ2-6
v_gene: TRBV4-3
d_gene: .

CDR3aa: CASSEATGQKYNEQFF
CDR3nt: TGTGCCAGCAGTGAAGCGACAGGACAGAAGTACAATGAGCAGTTCTTC
abundance: many
len: 16
j_gene: TRBJ2-1
v_gene: TRBV2
d_gene: .

CDR3aa: CASRRTSGRITDTQYF
CDR3nt: TGTGCCAGCAGAAGGACTAGCGGGAGGATCACAGATACGCAGTATTTT
abundance: .
len: 16
j_gene: TRBJ2-3
v_gene: TRBV6-2/TRBV6-3
d_gene: TRBD2

CDR3aa: CVSSLAQPTLNTEAFF
CDR3nt: TGTGTCAGCAGTTTAGCCCAACCCACCCTGAACACTGAAGCTTTCTTT
abundance: .
len: 16
j_gene: TRBJ1-1
v_gene: TRBV27
d_gene: .

CDR3aa: CSASGGTGELFF
CDR3nt: TGCAGCGCCTCCGGGGGCACCGGGGAGCTGTTTTTT
abundance: many
len: 12
j_gene: TRBJ2-2
v_gene: TRBV29-1
d_gene: .

CDR3aa: CASSQAGGYEQYF
CDR3nt: TGTGCCAGCAGCCAAGCAGGGGGGTACGAGCAGTACTTC
abundance: many
len: 13
j_gene: TRBJ2-7
v_gene: TRBV14
d_gene: .

CDR3aa: CASSPWAYYEQYF
CDR3nt: TGTGCCAGCAGCCCATGGGCTTACTACGAGCAGTACTTC
abundance: few
len: 13
j_gene: TRBJ2-7
v_gene: TRBV27
d_gene: .

CDR3aa: CASSQDPPSGVDGYTF
CDR3nt: TGTGCCAGCAGCCAAGATCCTCCATCGGGAGTTGATGGCTACACCTTC
abundance: many
len: 16
j_gene: TRBJ1-2
v_gene: TRBV3-1
d_gene: .

CDR3aa: CASSEFGGKSYEQYF
CDR3nt: TGTGCCAGCAGTGAATTTGGGGGCAAATCCTACGAGCAGTACTTC
abundance: .
len: 15
j_gene: TRBJ2-7
v_gene: TRBV2
d_gene: .

CDR3aa: CASSPLVGKALLEAFF
CDR3nt: TGTGCCAGCAGTCCACTCGTTGGGAAGGCCCTACTTGAAGCTTTCTTT
abundance: many
len: 16
j_gene: TRBJ1-1
v_gene: TRBV28
d_gene: .

CDR3aa: CSATDRGVMNTEAFF
CDR3nt: TGCAGTGCTACCGACAGGGGCGTAATGAACACTGAAGCTTTCTTT
abundance: many
len: 15
j_gene: TRBJ1-1
v_gene: TRBV20-1
d_gene: TRBD1

CDR3aa: CASSFVGTGYEQYF
CDR3nt: TGTGCCAGCAGTTTTGTTGGGACAGGCTACGAGCAGTACTTC
abundance: many
len: 14
j_gene: TRBJ2-7
v_gene: TRBV27
d_gene: TRBD1

CDR3aa: CASSQGVRSNQPQHF
CDR3nt: TGCGCCAGCAGCCAAGGGGTCCGTAGCAATCAGCCCCAGCATTTT
abundance: .
len: 15
j_gene: TRBJ1-5
v_gene: TRBV4-3
d_gene: .

CDR3aa: CDSSHFTTDTQYF
CDR3nt: TGTGACAGCAGCCACTTCACCACAGATACGCAGTATTTT
abundance: .
len: 13
j_gene: TRBJ2-3
v_gene: TRBV11-2
d_gene: .

CDR3aa: CASSYSYELNTEAFF
CDR3nt: TGTGCCAGCAGTTACTCGTACGAGCTCAACACTGAAGCTTTCTTT
abundance: few
len: 15
j_gene: TRBJ1-1
v_gene: TRBV6-6
d_gene: .

CDR3aa: CSVERSGERAYEQYF
CDR3nt: TGCAGCGTTGAAAGGTCGGGGGAGAGGGCCTACGAGCAGTACTTC
abundance: many
len: 15
j_gene: TRBJ2-7
v_gene: TRBV29-1
d_gene: .

CDR3aa: CASSVEPSPGQGFTGELFF
CDR3nt: TGTGCCAGCAGCGTAGAACCCTCCCCCGGACAGGGTTTCACCGGGGAGCTGTTTTTT
abundance: many
len: 19
j_gene: TRBJ2-2
v_gene: TRBV9
d_gene: TRBD1

CDR3aa: CASHQGDSEKLFF
CDR3nt: TGTGCCAGCCACCAGGGGGACTCCGAAAAACTGTTTTTT
abundance: many
len: 13
j_gene: TRBJ1-4
v_gene: TRBV7-9
d_gene: TRBD1

CDR3aa: CASSGVGDEQYF
CDR3nt: TGTGCCAGCAGCGGGGTCGGGGACGAGCAGTACTTC
abundance: many
len: 12
j_gene: TRBJ2-7
v_gene: TRBV12-3/TRBV12-4
d_gene: .

CDR3aa: CASSRTGLNPHYLNTEAFF
CDR3nt: TGTGCCAGCAGCCGGACAGGGCTTAATCCCCACTATTTGAACACTGAAGCTTTCTTT
abundance: .
len: 19
j_gene: TRBJ1-1
v_gene: TRBV3-1
d_gene: TRBD1

CDR3aa: CASNPDGLVLETQYF
CDR3nt: TGTGCCAGCAACCCGGACGGGTTGGTGTTAGAGACCCAGTACTTC
abundance: many
len: 15
j_gene: TRBJ2-5
v_gene: TRBV9
d_gene: .

CDR3aa: CASSQDALAGGTSTDTQYF
CDR3nt: TGTGCCAGCAGCCAAGATGCCCTAGCGGGAGGAACTAGCACAGATACGCAGTATTTT
abundance: .
len: 19
j_gene: TRBJ2-3
v_gene: TRBV3-1
d_gene: TRBD2